This T cell receptor (beta chain) was found in a study of cytomegalovirus exposure and HLA in healthy donors. The CDR3 has 15 residues. V was shortened by 7 bases and J by 6 bases, with 21 bases between the two germline ends. Germline V gene lookup returns CDR1 LGHNA and CDR2 YNFKEQ. This clone occurred a few times. Amplification used 60 Vbeta primers and 13 Jbeta primers. TCRdb keeps only in-frame clones here, not all; method: immunoSEQ multiplex PCR. Of 97,000 or so clones in the sample, approximately 77% are singletons; the top ten hold 8.5% to 10%. The specimen was PBMCs. The TCR sequence derives from a male donor in good health and CMV-seropositive. The chain has TRBV4-2 and TRBJ1-2, with D perhaps matching TRBD1 (5 bases). The CDR3 DNA reads TGTGCCAGCACCGCGCCTGGTCAGGGTAGGAATGGCTACACCTTC. Protein product: CASTAPGQGRNGYTF.